These 28 T cell receptor beta chains were all obtained from the same sample, sequenced in a study of T cells after yellow fever vaccination. TCRdb redid the calling of the 5' RACE reads with MiXCR, one entry per CDR3 protein. This table has some 300,000 distinct CDR3 sequences, roughly 8% appearing once. The input for sequencing was PBMCs, taken about 41 days after the first yellow fever vaccination. The source of these receptors is a man aged 18 to 30 who received the YFV17D yellow fever vaccine.

This clonotype was detected ten times or more. This chain links TRBV6-5 with TRBJ1-4; D is possibly TRBD1 (6 bases). The CDR3 is made up of 16 amino acids. Trimming left V 2 bases short and J 7 bases short, with 17 bases between. Germline V gene sequence: CDR1 MNHEY, CDR2 SVGAGI. The CDR3 nucleotides are TGTGCCAGCAGTTACCAGGTCAGGACAGATCCTGAAAAACTGTTTTTT. Protein sequence: CASSYQVRTDPEKLFF.

This clonotype was observed a handful of times. The chain links TRBV4-3 to TRBJ2-4, with a possible D match to TRBD1 (5 bases). This CDR3 contains 15 residues. From germline, CDR1 is LGHNA and CDR2 YSLEER. V was trimmed by 4 bases and J by 0 bases, leaving 10 bases between them. As DNA, the CDR3 is TGCGCCAGCAGCCCGGACATAGGAGCCAAAAACATTCAGTACTTC. This sequence encodes CASSPDIGAKNIQYF.

V is TRBV2 and J is TRBJ1-1; TRBD1 matches 8 bases. V lost 5 bases, J lost 14 bases, and 10 bases stayed unmatched. CDR3 length equals 12 residues. Germline assignment: CDR1 SNHLY and CDR2 FYNNEI. CDR3 region: CASSTLRQGIFF. In DNA form, the CDR3 reads TGTGCCAGCAGTACCCTTAGACAGGGGATCTTCTTT.

This chain joins TRBV3-1 and TRBJ1-1; 9 positions match TRBD1. The CDR3 runs to 14 residues. The V gene's germline CDR1 is LGHDT and CDR2 YNNKEL (reference sequence). V trimming: 3 bases; J trimming: 12 bases; junction bases outside the gene matches: 11. CDR3 DNA sequence: TGTGCCAGCAGCCAGGGATCGGGACAGGGAGGAACTTTCTTT. This codes for CASSQGSGQGGTFF.

This clonotype has just a few counts. CDR3 DNA: TGTGCCAGCAGCTTAGTGGCGGGGGGCCTTTACAATGAGCAGTTCTTC. Protein: CASSLVAGGLYNEQFF. The J gene is TRBJ2-1, the V gene TRBV7-2; 8 bases align to TRBD2. Germline V gene sequence: CDR1 SGHTA, CDR2 FQGNSA. V lost 1 base, J lost 4 bases, and 6 bases stayed unmatched. The CDR3 runs 16 residues.

The chain recombines TRBV14 with TRBJ2-7; D may be TRBD2 (6 bases). The CDR3 sequence is 15 residues long. V was pared by 2 bases and J by 2 bases, with 13 bases between. The germline V gene encodes CDR1 SGHDN and CDR2 FVKESK. The CDR3, as DNA: TGTGCCAGCAGCCAAAGACCGGGACTCGCCTACGAGCAGTACGTC. It codes for CASSQRPGLAYEQYV.

This clonotype showed up many times. The chain couples TRBV5-1 to TRBJ2-1, with a tentative D call TRBD2 (6 bases). Germline lookup yields CDR1 SGHRS and CDR2 YFSETQ. This CDR3 contains 15 residues. The V end lost 5 bases, the J end lost 2 bases, and 14 bases lay between the germline ends. Here the CDR3 reads CASRLAGHPYNEQFF. In nucleotides, the CDR3 is TGCGCCAGCAGACTCGCGGGGCATCCCTACAATGAGCAGTTCTTC.

This clonotype showed up just a few times. This sequence joins TRBV14 and TRBJ1-2; no reliable D call. Germline CDR1 is SGHDN and CDR2 is FVKESK. The CDR3 has 14 residues. V was cut by 1 base and J by 4 bases, with 10 bases left in between. The CDR3 nucleotides are TGTGCCAGCAGCCAAGGGACCTCTAGCTATGGCTACACCTTC. It specifies CASSQGTSSYGYTF.

This clonotype has just a few counts. Germline is not matched at one junction end, which may reflect a read error. The CDR3 loop reads CASLSEGSARPFF. The CDR3 DNA is TGTGCCAGCTTAAGTGAGGGGTCGGCTAGGCCCTTCTTC. This rearrangement joins TRBV25-1 to TRBJ2-4, with D perhaps assigned TRBD1 or TRBD2 (5 bases each). The CDR3 consists of 13 residues. Germline-derived CDR1 and CDR2 are MGHDK and SYGVNS.

This clonotype was picked up a small number of times. The chain joins TRBV13 to TRBJ1-2; 7 nucleotides line up with TRBD1. CDR3 length: 14 amino acids. CDR1 PRHDT and CDR2 FYEKMQ come from the germline V gene (reference sequence). V lost 2 bases and J lost 2; bases outside the gene matches: 2. The CDR3 DNA reads as TGTGCCAGCAGCTTAATGACAGGGAACTATGGCTACACCTTC. Amino acids: CASSLMTGNYGYTF.

The sample holds a few counts of this clonotype. The chain employs TRBV12-3 or TRBV12-4 and TRBJ2-5; TRBD2 is a possible D gene (7 bases). This CDR3 has 11 residues. The V gene lost 3 bases and the J gene lost 9 bases, with 8 bases spanning the gap. CDR3 coding DNA: TGTGCCAGCAGTTTCGGGGGGCCCCAGTACTTC. Protein sequence: CASSFGGPQYF.

There are a few counts of this clonotype. The chain uses TRBV4-2 and TRBJ2-2; tentatively, D is TRBD1 or TRBD2 (6 bases each). CDR3 length: 17 residues. V gave up 0 bases and J gave up 0 bases, with 11 bases separating them. CDR1 and CDR2 from the germline V gene are LGHNA and YNFKEQ. CDR3 residues: CASSQEGGLANTGELFF. Written as DNA, the CDR3 is TGTGCCAGCAGCCAAGAAGGGGGGCTAGCGAACACCGGGGAGCTGTTTTTT.

Only a few counts were recorded for this clonotype. This chain connects TRBV2 to TRBJ1-6, with unresolved D. The V gene's germline CDR1 is SNHLY and CDR2 FYNNEI. The CDR3 length is 14 residues. V lost 3 bases, J lost 10 bases, and 13 bases lay in between. DNA for the CDR3: TGTGCCAGCAGTGACTTCCAGGCTTGGTCACCCCTCCACTTT. Translated, it gives CASSDFQAWSPLHF.

In this sample, this clonotype turned up a few times. The chain recombines TRBV3-1 with TRBJ2-3; 16 nucleotides line up with TRBD2. V was clipped by 2 bases and J by 7 bases; unmatched bases: 9. Germline lookup yields CDR1 LGHDT and CDR2 YNNKEL (reference sequence). The CDR3 has 18 amino acids. CDR3 sequence (DNA): TGTGCCAGCAGCCAACCACTCGGGACTAGCGGGGGGGCATATACGCAGTATTTT. It encodes CASSQPLGTSGGAYTQYF.

This clonotype has at least ten counts. The chain carries TRBV15 and TRBJ2-7, with D hard to call. The germline CDR1 and CDR2 sequences are LNHNV and YYDKDF (reference sequence). Trimming cost V 1 base and J 0 bases, with 7 bases left between them. This CDR3 is 14 amino acids long. This CDR3 is CATSRVRNSYEQYF. In DNA, the CDR3 is TGTGCCACCAGCAGAGTAAGAAACTCCTACGAGCAGTACTTC.

This clonotype was observed a few times. The CDR3 sequence: CASGLEQGTGELFF. The CDR3, as DNA: TGTGCCAGCGGACTTGAACAGGGGACCGGGGAGCTGTTTTTT. This rearrangement joins TRBV2 to TRBJ2-2, with 7 positions matching TRBD1. There are 14 residues in the CDR3. The junction had 8 bases not matched to a gene; V was cut back by 8 bases and J by 5 bases. Looked up from germline, CDR1 is SNHLY and CDR2 is FYNNEI.

This clonotype was seen at least ten times. This chain joins TRBV5-1 and TRBJ1-2, with 7 positions matching TRBD1. The CDR3 sequence is 17 residues long. The germline CDR1 and CDR2 sequences are SGHRS and YFSETQ. Unmatched junction bases numbered 17, after V lost 2 bases and J lost 7 bases. The CDR3 sequence is CASSFLPGGYKHRGYTF. In nucleotides, the CDR3 is TGCGCCAGCAGCTTCCTCCCAGGGGGTTACAAGCACCGTGGCTACACCTTC.

This clonotype appeared a few times. Sequence at one end of the junction differs from germline and may be a read error. V and J are TRBV5-1 and TRBJ2-7, with a tentative D call TRBD1 (5 bases). CDR1 and CDR2 from the germline V gene are SGHRS and YFSETQ. The CDR3 contains 14 residues. The CDR3 is CASNLGGAPYEQYF. DNA for the CDR3: TGCGCCAGCAACTTGGGTGGGGCCCCCTACGAGCAGTACTTC.

The rearrangement uses TRBV4-1 and TRBJ1-1; a weak D match, TRBD1 (5 bases). The V gene's germline CDR1 is MGHRA and CDR2 YSYEKL. The CDR3 has 16 residues. V lost 0 bases, J lost 0 bases, and 11 bases lay in between. CDR3 nucleotide sequence: TGCGCCAGCAGCCAAGAGGCGGGGGATATGAACACTGAAGCTTTCTTT. Translating it yields CASSQEAGDMNTEAFF.

This clonotype was seen a handful of times. The CDR3, as DNA: TGTGCCATCGACGGGGGACAGGGCCCTGATACGCAGTATTTT. It encodes CAIDGGQGPDTQYF. The gene calls are TRBV10-3 and TRBJ2-3; TRBD1 matches at 9 bases. V was clipped by 8 bases and J by 6 bases; unmatched bases: 9. This CDR3 is 14 amino acids long. Germline V lookup: CDR1 ENHRY, CDR2 SYGVKD.

The chain employs TRBV20-1 and TRBJ1-1; 10 bases map to TRBD1. This CDR3 comprises 14 residues. Unmatched junction bases numbered 2, after V lost 0 bases and J lost 4 bases. Germline V gene sequence: CDR1 DFQATT, CDR2 SNEGSKA (reference sequence). The CDR3 coding sequence is TGCAGTGCTAGAGAGGGACAGGGGCGCACTGAAGCTTTCTTT. Protein sequence: CSAREGQGRTEAFF.

This chain connects TRBV12-3 or TRBV12-4 to TRBJ1-1; D not certain. Trimming pared 5 bases from V and 6 bases from J, leaving 10 bases between. The CDR3 has 12 amino acids. CDR3 DNA sequence: TGTGCCAGCAGTACCCGGCCGTCTGAAGCTTTCTTT. It is translated as CASSTRPSEAFF.

This clonotype was seen at least ten times. The chain is built from TRBV12-3 or TRBV12-4 and TRBJ2-1, with 8 bases that match TRBD1. This CDR3 region has 14 residues. Trimming cost V 2 bases and J 8 bases; bases outside gene matches: 5. CDR3 loop: CASSLMTTGDEQFF. The CDR3 region has the DNA TGTGCCAGCAGTTTAATGACGACAGGGGATGAGCAGTTCTTC.

This clonotype was counted only a few times. The rearrangement joins TRBV4-2 to TRBJ1-5; D call uncertain. The V end was cut by 1 base, the J end by 3 bases, with 16 bases between. CDR1 is LGHNA, CDR2 YNFKEQ, per germline. This CDR3 is 17 amino acids long. CDR3 coding DNA: TGTGCCAGCAGCCAAGTGATGGTATGGGGTACCAATCAGCCCCAGCATTTT. Its protein is CASSQVMVWGTNQPQHF.

This clonotype has a handful of counts. J is TRBJ1-5 and V is TRBV5-6; D is ambiguous. V shed 0 bases and J shed 0 bases, with 7 bases lying between them. Germline V gene sequence: CDR1 SGHDT, CDR2 YYEEEE. The CDR3 spans 15 residues. CDR3 nucleotide sequence: TGTGCCAGCAGCTTGGGCTTATATAGCAATCAGCCCCAGCATTTT. As protein: CASSLGLYSNQPQHF.

This clonotype has a handful of counts. This sequence joins TRBV4-3 and TRBJ1-1; D call uncertain. The germline V gene has CDR1 LGHNA and CDR2 YSLEER. This CDR3 spans 16 amino acids. V was clipped by 1 base and J by 1 base, with 13 bases between them. CDR3 loop: CASSQAPQGGNTEAFF. In DNA, the CDR3 is TGCGCCAGCAGCCAAGCTCCCCAAGGAGGGAACACTGAAGCTTTCTTT.

This clonotype has only a few counts. The chain employs TRBV20-1 and TRBJ2-5; D unclear. CDR3 length equals 14 residues. The ends were cut back, 6 bases at V and 2 bases at J, with 16 bases in the middle. CDR1 and CDR2 from the germline V gene are DFQATT and SNEGSKA (reference sequence). Here the CDR3 DNA reads TGCAGTGCCACCAGCAGGTCAACACAAGAGACCCAGTACTTC. It is translated as CSATSRSTQETQYF.

This clonotype was detected a few times. V gene TRBV28 combines with J gene TRBJ1-5; D is unclear. Germline CDR1 and CDR2: MDHEN and SYDVKM. V was clipped by 5 bases and J by 6 bases, with 8 bases between them. The CDR3 is made up of 12 amino acids. CDR3 sequence (DNA): TGTGCCAGCAGTAACGCTGGTCAGCCCCAGCATTTT. Protein sequence: CASSNAGQPQHF.